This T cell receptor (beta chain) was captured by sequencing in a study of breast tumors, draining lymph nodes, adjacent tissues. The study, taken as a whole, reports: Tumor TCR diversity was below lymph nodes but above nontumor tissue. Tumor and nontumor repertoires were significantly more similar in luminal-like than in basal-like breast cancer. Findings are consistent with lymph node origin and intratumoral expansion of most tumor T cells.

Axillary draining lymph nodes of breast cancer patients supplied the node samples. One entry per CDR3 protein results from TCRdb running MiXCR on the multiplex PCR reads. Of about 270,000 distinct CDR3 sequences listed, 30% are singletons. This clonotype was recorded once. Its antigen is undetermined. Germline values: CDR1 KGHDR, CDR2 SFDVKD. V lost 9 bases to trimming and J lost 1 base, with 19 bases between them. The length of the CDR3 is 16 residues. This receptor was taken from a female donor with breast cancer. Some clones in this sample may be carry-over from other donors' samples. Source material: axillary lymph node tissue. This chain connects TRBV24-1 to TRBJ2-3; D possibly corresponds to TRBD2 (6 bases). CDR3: CATAGGGARRTDTQYF. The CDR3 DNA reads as TGTGCCACCGCGGGTGGAGGGGCCCGACGCACAGATACGCAGTATTTT.